What follows is one TCR beta chain and its context. Its antigen is not known. These data come from a study of beta chain features in type 1 diabetes. Study results and limitations: In comparison with healthy donors, patients had naive, central memory and Treg TCRB repertoires that appeared more similar. VDJ junctions from patients with type 1 diabetes contained fewer insertions and more deletions.

The germline gives CDR1 LNHNV, CDR2 YYDKDF (reference sequence). The CDR3 spans 15 residues. The V and J ends lost 0 bases and 10 bases respectively, with 13 bases between them. Expressed TCRB transcripts were sequenced because the isolated RNA had all been reverse transcribed beforehand. Method: immunoSEQ multiplex PCR; TCRdb's copy keeps in-frame clones and lacks some. The sample lists roughly 240,000 clones, 68% occurring once. The source material was naive CD4+ T cells from blood. The receptor was isolated from a young man in good health. The chain is built from TRBV15 and TRBJ1-6; D possibly corresponds to TRBD1 (5 bases). CDR3 bases: TGTGCCACCAGCAGAGAACAGGTTCGAGGATCACCCCTCCACTTT. Residues: CATSREQVRGSPLHF.